The rows below give T cell receptor beta chains drawn from one sample of a study of cytomegalovirus exposure and HLA in healthy donors. Clones were read by immunoSEQ multiplex PCR, and TCRdb kept only the in-frame ones, dropping some. The table shows 150,000 or so clones, with around four fifths occurring only once. The sample comprised PBMCs. These receptors were collected from a man younger than 35 in good health and CMV-seronegative. Both conserved end residues are part of each CDR3. The D gene is left open where the match is weak. For some rows the clone size is stated as once, few or many, or as a class when expanded; others skip it.

J | V | size | D | CDR3 | DNA
TRBJ2-2 | TRBV7-2 | . | TRBD1 | CASSLGTGGSSGELFF | TGTGCCAGCAGCTTAGGGACAGGGGGGTCTTCCGGGGAGCTGTTTTTT
TRBJ2-5 | TRBV7-9 | . | TRBD2 | CASSPGREETQYF | TGTGCCAGCAGCCCCGGGAGGGAAGAGACCCAGTACTTC
TRBJ2-7 | TRBV5-4 | . | . | CASSLASQGFYEQYF | TGTGCCAGCAGCTTGGCATCGCAGGGCTTCTACGAGCAGTACTTC
TRBJ2-1 | TRBV9 | . | . | CASSPLGRDYNEQFF | TGTGCCAGCAGCCCCCTGGGCAGGGACTACAATGAGCAGTTCTTC
TRBJ2-3 | TRBV7-9 | . | TRBD2 | CASSLRLAGAPGTDTQYF | TGTGCCAGCAGCTTAAGGCTAGCGGGGGCTCCTGGCACAGATACGCAGTATTTT
TRBJ1-6 | TRBV2 | . | TRBD1 | CASIKTGALGNSPLHF | TGTGCCAGCATTAAGACAGGGGCGCTCGGTAATTCACCCCTCCACTTT
TRBJ1-2 | TRBV28 | . | . | CASSLLQDTANYGYTF | TGTGCCAGCAGTTTATTACAGGATACGGCTAACTATGGCTACACCTTC
TRBJ2-5 | TRBV5-1 | . | TRBD1 | CASSLDTGTGGETQYF | TGCGCCAGCAGCCTTGATACCGGGACAGGGGGAGAGACCCAGTACTTC
TRBJ1-6 | TRBV27 | . | TRBD1 | CASSSTGGGSPLHF | TGTGCCAGCAGTTCCACAGGGGGAGGGTCACCCCTCCACTTT
TRBJ1-5 | TRBV7-9 | . | TRBD1 | CASSLGQAAQGSQHF | TGTGCCAGCAGCTTGGGACAGGCCGCCCAGGGGTCCCAGCATTTT
TRBJ2-7 | TRBV4-3 | . | TRBD2 | CASSQDHLASGNNEQYF | TGCGCCAGCAGCCAAGATCATCTCGCTAGCGGGAACAACGAGCAGTACTTC
TRBJ2-1 | TRBV9 | . | TRBD2 | CASSGGLAIYNEQFF | TGTGCCAGCAGCGGAGGACTAGCGATCTACAATGAGCAGTTCTTC
TRBJ1-2 | TRBV7-9 | . | TRBD1 | CASSLGTGDPNYGYTF | TGTGCCAGCAGCTTAGGGACAGGGGACCCTAACTATGGCTACACCTTC
TRBJ1-2 | TRBV5-6 | once | . | CASSLGTGLLSYTF | TGTGCCAGCAGCTTGGGTACAGGGTTGCTGAGCTACACCTTC